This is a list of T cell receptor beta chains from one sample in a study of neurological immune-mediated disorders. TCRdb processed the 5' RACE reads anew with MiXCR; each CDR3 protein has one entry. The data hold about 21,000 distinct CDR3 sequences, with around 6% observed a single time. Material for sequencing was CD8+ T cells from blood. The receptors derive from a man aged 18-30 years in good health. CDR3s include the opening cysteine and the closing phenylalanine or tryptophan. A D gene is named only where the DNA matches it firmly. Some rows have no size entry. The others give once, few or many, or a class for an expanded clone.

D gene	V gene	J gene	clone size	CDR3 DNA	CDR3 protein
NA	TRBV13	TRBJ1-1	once	NA	CASSFYICRSGSLNTEAFF
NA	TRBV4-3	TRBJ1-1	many	TGCGCCAGCAGCCGCTACTACGTTGGCATGAACACTGAAGCTTTCTTT	CASSRYYVGMNTEAFF
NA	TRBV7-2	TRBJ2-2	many	TGTGCCAGCAGCCTAAAAGCATGGGGGGGGGAGCTGTTTTTT	CASSLKAWGGELFF
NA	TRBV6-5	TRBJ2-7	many	TGTGCCAGCAGTTACTCGACACCAATTACCTACGAGCAGTACTTC	CASSYSTPITYEQYF
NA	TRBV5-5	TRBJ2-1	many	TGTGCCAGCAGCTTGTGGGGGAATAATGAGCAGTTCTTC	CASSLWGNNEQFF
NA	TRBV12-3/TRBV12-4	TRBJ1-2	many	TGTGCCAGCAGTTTAGCGGATAACTATGGCTACACCTTC	CASSLADNYGYTF
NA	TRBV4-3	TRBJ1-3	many	TGCGCCAGCAGCCTCCTTCGAGACTCTGGAAACACCATATATTTT	CASSLLRDSGNTIYF
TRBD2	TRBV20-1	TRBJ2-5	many	TGCAGTGCAAAGGGACTAGAATCCTCCAAGATGGAGACCCAGTACTTC	CSAKGLESSKMETQYF
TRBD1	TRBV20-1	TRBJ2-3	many	TGCAGTGCGGGGACAGGGGGAGAAGTAGATACGCAGTATTTT	CSAGTGGEVDTQYF
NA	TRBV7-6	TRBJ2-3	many	TGTGCCAGCAGCCCGGGACTTCGCTCGACAGATACGCAGTATTTT	CASSPGLRSTDTQYF
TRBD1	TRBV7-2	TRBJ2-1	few	TGTGCCAGCACCGGGACAGCCTACAATGAGCAGTTCTTC	CASTGTAYNEQFF
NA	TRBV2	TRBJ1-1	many	TGTGCCAGCAGTGGGGACTACAGGGCTGGGAACACTGAAGCTTTCTTT	CASSGDYRAGNTEAFF
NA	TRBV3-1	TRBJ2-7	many	TGTGCCAGCAGCCCCGGTTCCTACGAGCAGTACTTC	CASSPGSYEQYF
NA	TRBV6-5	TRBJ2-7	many	TGTGCCAGCAGCACGCAGGGGGGCTCCTACGAGCAGTACTTC	CASSTQGGSYEQYF
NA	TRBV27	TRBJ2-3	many	TGTGCCAGCAGTTCACTGTTGGATACGCAGTATTTT	CASSSLLDTQYF
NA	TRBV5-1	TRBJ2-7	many	TGCGCCAGCAGGCCAGATCCCGGGGTGCCGGGCGAGCAGTACTTC	CASRPDPGVPGEQYF
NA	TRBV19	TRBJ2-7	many	TGTGCCAGTAGTACCTCCGGGGGTTACGAGCAGTACTTC	CASSTSGGYEQYF
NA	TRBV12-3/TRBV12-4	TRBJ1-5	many	TGTGCCAGCACTCCACAGGGTTTCTATCAGCCCCAGCATTTT	CASTPQGFYQPQHF
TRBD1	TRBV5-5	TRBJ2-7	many	TGTGCCAGCAGCTTCCGGCAGGGGGATAGGAGAATCCTCTTC	CASSFRQGDRRILF
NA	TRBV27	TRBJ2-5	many	TGTGCCAGCAGTTTATCGGTAGGGTGGGGAGAGACCCAGTACTTC	CASSLSVGWGETQYF
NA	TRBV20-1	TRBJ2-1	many	TGCAGTGCTACATTGGCGGGGTACAATGAGCAGTTCTTC	CSATLAGYNEQFF
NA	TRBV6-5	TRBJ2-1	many	TGTGCCAGCAGTCGGACAGACACACAATACAATGAGCAGTTCTTC	CASSRTDTQYNEQFF
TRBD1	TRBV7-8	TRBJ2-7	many	TGTGCCAGCAGCTGGGACAGGGGGCGGAAGTACTTC	CASSWDRGRKYF
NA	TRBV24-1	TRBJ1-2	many	TGTGCCACCAGTGATCCGACCCAGGGCCCTGACTATGGCTACACCTTC	CATSDPTQGPDYGYTF
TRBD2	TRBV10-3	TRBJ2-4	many	TGTGCCATCAGTGAGTCAGAGACTAGCGGGGGGAAAAACATTCAGTACTTC	CAISESETSGGKNIQYF
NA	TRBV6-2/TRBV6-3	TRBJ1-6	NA	TGTGCCAGCAGCGGGACCTCGAGCCCACCCCTCCACTTT	CASSGTSSPPLHF
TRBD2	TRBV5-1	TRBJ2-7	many	TGCGCCAGCAGCTTGTGGAGCGGGGCATACGAGCAGTACTTC	CASSLWSGAYEQYF
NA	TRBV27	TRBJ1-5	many	TGTGCCAGCAGTACAACGACAGGCACCCAGCCCCAGCATTTT	CASSTTTGTQPQHF
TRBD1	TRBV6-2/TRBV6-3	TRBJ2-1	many	TGTGCCAGCAGTTACTCGGACAGGAATGAGCAGTTCTTC	CASSYSDRNEQFF
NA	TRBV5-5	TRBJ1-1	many	TGTGCCAGCAGCTTCGGTGACAGGACGGCTGAAGCTTTCTTT	CASSFGDRTAEAFF
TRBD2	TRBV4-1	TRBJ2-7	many	TGCGCCAGCAGCCAACTGAGCGGGGCGGTCTACGAGCAGTACTTC	CASSQLSGAVYEQYF
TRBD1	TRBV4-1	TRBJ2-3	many	TGCGCCAGCAGCCAAGATATAGGCCGAGGGGGCCGGGGAGATACGCAGTATTTT	CASSQDIGRGGRGDTQYF
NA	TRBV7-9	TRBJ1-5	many	TGTGCCTCCACGGCGGGAAGTCAGCCCCAGCATTTT	CASTAGSQPQHF
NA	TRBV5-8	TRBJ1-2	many	TGTGCCAGCAGCTTGAACAGCATCTATGGCTACACCTTC	CASSLNSIYGYTF
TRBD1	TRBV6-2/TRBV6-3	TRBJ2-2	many	TGTGCCAGCAGTCCGGGACAGGGGCACACCGGGGAGCTGTTTTTT	CASSPGQGHTGELFF
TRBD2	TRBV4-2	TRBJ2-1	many	TGTGCCAGCAGCCAAGATCCTAGCGGGGGCAATGAGCAGTTCTTC	CASSQDPSGGNEQFF
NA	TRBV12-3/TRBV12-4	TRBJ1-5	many	TGTGCCAGCAGTTTATTCTTACAGGGCAATCAGCCCCAGCATTTT	CASSLFLQGNQPQHF
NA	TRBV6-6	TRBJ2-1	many	TGTGCCAGCAGTTACTCGCCAGGGGGGAATGAGCAGTTCTTC	CASSYSPGGNEQFF